A selection of T cell receptor beta chains follows, all from one sample in a study of metastatic and nonmetastatic thyroid tumors. TCRdb re-analyzed the PCR reads using MiXCR. The profile shows 40,000 or so clones, roughly 17% of them singletons. Sequences were obtained from tumor tissue. The receptors were gathered from a female donor with papillary thyroid cancer or a benign thyroid nodule (not recorded which). Some clones in this sample may be carry-over from other donors' samples. Each CDR3 is given with its conserved first and last residue. The D gene is left open where the match is weak. Expanded clones are given a class, and other clones once, few, many or no size at all.

TRBJ2-7 TRBD2 many TRBV6-2/TRBV6-3 CASSYVTWRSGSRWDEQYF TGTGCCAGCAGTTACGTTACCTGGAGGAGCGGGAGCCGTTGGGACGAGCAGTACTTC
TRBJ2-5 NA many TRBV27 CASSPPYQETQYF TGTGCCAGCAGTCCCCCGTACCAAGAGACCCAGTACTTC
TRBJ2-3 NA many TRBV29-1 CSVAVGDPTDTQYF TGCAGCGTTGCGGTGGGAGACCCCACAGATACGCAGTATTTT
TRBJ1-4 NA many TRBV9 CASSVGAQGGEKLFF TGTGCCAGCAGCGTAGGCGCGCAGGGTGGTGAAAAACTGTTTTTT
TRBJ1-1 NA many TRBV7-9 CASSLGRGRTEAFF TGTGCCAGCAGCTTAGGTCGGGGGCGCACTGAAGCTTTCTTT
TRBJ1-4 NA many TRBV5-5 CASSLTRRPTPNEKLFF TGTGCCAGCAGTCTGACCAGACGGCCGACCCCAAATGAAAAACTGTTTTTT
TRBJ2-3 TRBD2 many TRBV9 CASSSQTSGILDTQYF TGTGCCAGCAGCTCCCAGACTAGCGGGATACTAGATACGCAGTATTTT
TRBJ1-6 NA many TRBV5-6 CASSTQTVLGTPLHF TGTGCCAGCAGCACCCAGACAGTCCTTGGAACACCCCTCCACTTT
TRBJ1-2 TRBD1 NA TRBV20-1 CSSPLQGQGNYGYTF TGCAGTTCTCCTCTCCAGGGACAGGGGAACTATGGCTACACCTTC
TRBJ1-5 TRBD1 many TRBV20-1 CSASPGQGHQPQHF TGCAGTGCTTCCCCGGGACAGGGGCATCAGCCCCAGCATTTT
TRBJ2-7 TRBD2 many TRBV4-1 CASSQEPITAGGPGEQYF TGCGCCAGCAGCCAAGAACCGATAACAGCGGGAGGGCCGGGTGAGCAGTACTTC
TRBJ1-3 NA many TRBV5-1 CASSYDRLYTIYF TGCGCCAGCAGCTACGACAGGCTTTACACCATATATTTT
TRBJ1-1 TRBD1 many TRBV6-5 CASSYSIGRGRSEAFF TGTGCCAGCAGTTACTCGATCGGCAGGGGGCGTTCTGAAGCTTTCTTT
TRBJ1-1 NA many TRBV5-1 CASSLIGGTFEAFF TGCGCCAGCAGCTTGATCGGGGGGACGTTTGAAGCTTTCTTT
TRBJ2-1 TRBD2 many TRBV11-1 CASSLVPGTSGYNEQFF TGTGCCAGCAGCTTAGTTCCGGGGACTAGCGGGTACAATGAGCAGTTCTTC
TRBJ1-2 TRBD1 few TRBV6-2/TRBV6-3 CASSYSKGGPPLGGYTF TGTGCCAGCAGTTACTCTAAAGGGGGCCCCCCTCTTGGTGGCTACACCTTC
TRBJ1-2 NA NA TRBV7-9 CASSFGGEVYGYTF TGTGCCAGCAGCTTTGGGGGTGAGGTCTATGGCTACACCTTC
TRBJ1-1 NA many TRBV7-8 CASSLGNVWNTEAFF TGTGCCAGCAGCTTAGGAAACGTCTGGAACACTGAAGCTTTCTTT
TRBJ1-3 NA many TRBV30 CAWGTGFSGNTIYF TGTGCCTGGGGGACGGGGTTCTCTGGAAACACCATATATTTT
TRBJ2-7 TRBD1 few TRBV24-1 CATSACRGGKGYEQYF TGTGCCACCAGTGCGTGTAGAGGGGGCAAGGGCTACGAACAGTACTTC
TRBJ2-3 NA many TRBV11-1 CASSPGTINTDTQYF TGTGCCAGCAGCCCTGGGACCATCAACACAGATACGCAGTATTTT
TRBJ2-7 NA many TRBV28 CASSSPPRGLGYEQYF TGTGCCAGCAGTTCCCCTCCAAGGGGTCTTGGGTACGAGCAGTACTTC
TRBJ2-7 NA many TRBV4-1 CASSRWNSGSSYEQYF TGCGCCAGCAGCAGATGGAATAGCGGAAGCTCCTACGAGCAGTACTTC
TRBJ1-5 NA NA TRBV20-1 CSAAPGTEGQPQHF TGCAGTGCGGCACCGGGAACCGAGGGTCAGCCCCAGCATTTT
TRBJ2-5 NA many TRBV19 CASSSYTQETQYF TGTGCCAGTAGTTCGTACACCCAAGAGACCCAGTACTTC
TRBJ1-1 NA many TRBV30 CAWSVRFGALNTEAFF TGTGCCTGGAGTGTTAGGTTTGGGGCACTGAACACTGAAGCTTTCTTT
TRBJ2-3 TRBD2 many TRBV5-1 CASSLGLAGGPGDTQYF TGCGCCAGCAGCTTAGGTCTAGCGGGAGGGCCGGGAGATACGCAGTATTTT
TRBJ2-7 TRBD1 few TRBV6-1 CASSVTGTGGPNYEQYF TGTGCAAGCAGTGTCACCGGGACAGGGGGCCCCAACTACGAGCAGTACTTC
TRBJ2-5 TRBD2 many TRBV6-6 CASSYSTGGLAGVQETQYF TGTGCCAGCAGTTATTCTACCGGAGGACTAGCGGGGGTACAAGAGACCCAGTACTTC
TRBJ1-5 TRBD1 many TRBV7-2 CASSWTGGGNQPQHF TGTGCCAGCAGCTGGACAGGGGGCGGCAATCAGCCCCAGCATTTT
TRBJ2-7 NA NA TRBV7-8 CASSEQSSYEQYF TGTGCCAGCAGTGAACAGAGCTCCTACGAGCAGTACTTC
TRBJ2-7 NA NA TRBV20-1 CSSRTSQEQYF TGCAGTTCTAGGACCTCTCAGGAGCAGTACTTC
TRBJ1-3 NA many TRBV12-3/TRBV12-4 CASSFRGTGNTIYF TGTGCCAGCAGTTTCCGGGGAACTGGAAACACCATATATTTT
TRBJ1-5 NA many TRBV12-3/TRBV12-4 CASSLGRENQPQHF TGTGCCAGCAGTTTAGGGCGAGAGAATCAGCCCCAGCATTTT
TRBJ2-2 TRBD2 many TRBV7-8 CASSSSGRATGELFF TGTGCCAGCAGCTCCAGCGGGAGGGCCACCGGGGAGCTGTTTTTT
TRBJ1-2 NA many TRBV28 CASSLSRDGYTF TGTGCCAGCAGTTTATCCCGGGACGGCTACACCTTC
TRBJ2-1 TRBD2 many TRBV11-1 CASSLSRGTSSYNEQFF TGTGCCAGCAGCTTAAGTCGTGGGACTAGCTCCTACAATGAGCAGTTCTTC
TRBJ2-7 NA NA TRBV4-2 CASSQEGAEHYEQYF TGTGCCAGCAGCCAAGAGGGGGCAGAACACTACGAGCAGTACTTC
TRBJ2-2 NA NA TRBV12-3/TRBV12-4 CASSSYTTAELFF TGTGCCAGCAGTTCATACACCACCGCGGAGCTGTTTTTT
TRBJ2-1 NA many TRBV6-1 CASSPGPYNEQFF TGTGCCAGCAGTCCAGGGCCCTACAATGAGCAGTTCTTC
TRBJ2-6 NA NA TRBV30 CACSSKVSGANVLTF TGTGCCTGCTCTTCCAAGGTCTCTGGGGCCAACGTCCTGACTTTC
TRBJ2-3 NA NA TRBV7-7 CASSSSVADTQYF TGTGCTAGCAGCTCCTCAGTGGCAGATACGCAGTATTTT
TRBJ2-2 TRBD1 few TRBV20-1 CSAREYRGHTGELFF TGCAGTGCTAGAGAATATAGGGGGCACACCGGGGAGCTGTTTTTT
TRBJ2-3 NA NA TRBV5-1 CASSLTSVLASTDTQYF TGCGCCAGCAGCTTGACGTCGGTGCTAGCCTCCACAGATACGCAGTATTTT
TRBJ2-3 NA many TRBV6-2/TRBV6-3 CASSDRDTRSTDTQYF TGTGCCAGCAGTGACCGGGACACTCGATCCACAGATACGCAGTATTTT
TRBJ2-7 NA NA TRBV11-2 CASSLVAGPYKQYF TGTGCCAGCAGCTTAGTGGCAGGGCCCTACAAGCAGTACTTC
TRBJ1-4 NA NA TRBV2 CASSKARGGEKLFF TGTGCCAGCAGCAAAGCCCGTGGTGGGGAAAAACTGTTTTTT
TRBJ1-6 TRBD1 many TRBV20-1 CSARDPGTGDSSPLHF TGCAGTGCTAGAGATCCAGGGACAGGGGATAGCTCACCCCTCCACTTT
TRBJ1-2 NA many TRBV6-5 CASSLTRDAAGGYTF TGTGCCAGCAGTTTGACCAGGGATGCTGCGGGTGGCTACACCTTC
TRBJ2-7 NA many TRBV30 CAWSTGKSGSYEQYF TGTGCCTGGAGTACCGGAAAGTCGGGTTCCTACGAGCAGTACTTC
TRBJ1-4 NA many TRBV18 CASSPRGGANEKLFF TGTGCCAGCTCACCACGAGGGGGGGCCAATGAAAAACTGTTTTTT
TRBJ2-5 NA many TRBV7-9 CASSLPPTETQYF TGTGCCAGCAGCTTACCTCCGACAGAGACCCAGTACTTC
TRBJ1-5 TRBD1 many TRBV30 CAWSVKGASQPQHF TGTGCCTGGAGTGTTAAGGGGGCGAGTCAGCCCCAGCATTTT